Below are 2 T cell receptor beta chains sequenced from a single sample in a study of beta chain features in type 1 diabetes. Expressed TCRB transcripts were sequenced, since all the RNA that had been isolated was reverse transcribed. Profiling relied on immunoSEQ multiplex PCR, and the TCRdb table lists in-frame clones only, not all of them. This sample has some 150,000 clones, with around 10% found just once. The material sequenced was central memory CD4+ T cells from blood. These receptors all stem from a man between 18 and 35 years old in good health.

The chain employs TRBV15 and TRBJ2-2; 7 bases line up with TRBD2. The CDR3 runs 17 residues. The ends lost 8 bases at V and 1 base at J; junction bases unmatched: 13. Germline V gene lookup returns CDR1 LNHNV and CDR2 YYDKDF (reference sequence). CDR3 bases: TGTGCCACCTCGGGAGCCTTGGGACTACGGAACACCGGGGAGCTGTTTTTT. Protein product: CATSGALGLRNTGELFF.

A few counts support this clone. The rearrangement links TRBV5-1 to TRBJ2-7; unclear D gene. Germline CDR1 is SGHRS and CDR2 is YFSETQ. V shed 5 bases and J shed 5 bases, with 17 bases lying between them. This CDR3 spans 14 amino acids. The CDR3 DNA reads TGCGCCAGCAGTCCAGTCAGGCAGCCCAACGAGCAGTACTTC. Protein: CASSPVRQPNEQYF.